Below, 13 T cell receptor beta chains from the same sample are listed, as sequenced in a study of blood T cell repertoires in COVID-19. Produced via immunoSEQ multiplex PCR; TCRdb's table is partial and in-frame only. The data contain nearly 200,000 clones, 84% of them seen just once; the ten biggest clones take up roughly 5.3%. The sequenced sample was peripheral blood. The receptors were gathered from a woman in her sixties or seventies with active or convalescent COVID-19.

The chain is built from TRBV2 and TRBJ2-1; a weak D match, TRBD1 (5 bases). The germline gives CDR1 SNHLY, CDR2 FYNNEI. The CDR3 is made up of 13 amino acids. V was cut by 5 bases and J by 4 bases, with 9 bases left in between. CDR3 in amino acids: CASSSRGYNEQFF. The CDR3 nucleotides read TGTGCCAGCAGTAGTAGGGGTTACAATGAGCAGTTCTTC.

As regards this clone: At one end, the junction sequence differs from germline, possibly due to a read error. The chain combines TRBV7-7 with TRBJ2-5; TRBD2 matches 9 bases. Germline CDR1 and CDR2: SSHAT and FNYEAQ (reference sequence). The CDR3 runs to 18 residues. CDR3 DNA: TGTGCTAGCAGCCCAGGACTAGCGTCTAAGGGCAGTGAGGAGACCCAGTACTTC. Translation gives CASSPGLASKGSEETQYF.

The chain combines TRBV9 with TRBJ2-1, with D perhaps matching TRBD1 (5 bases). V gave up 4 bases and J gave up 7 bases, with 21 bases separating them. Germline loops: CDR1 SGDLS, CDR2 YYNGEE. The CDR3 runs 16 residues. DNA for the CDR3: TGTGCCAGCAGCTCGAGTATCGTAGGGGAAAGGAATGAGCAGTTCTTC. Protein: CASSSSIVGERNEQFF.

The chain links TRBV7-9 to TRBJ1-1, with no clear D. The germline V gene has CDR1 SEHNR and CDR2 FQNEAQ (reference sequence). Trimming took off 2 bases at V and 0 bases at J, with 13 bases between the two ends. CDR3 length equals 16 residues. The CDR3 here is CASSLRFGQMNTEAFF. The CDR3 bases are TGTGCCAGCAGCTTAAGGTTTGGGCAGATGAACACTGAAGCTTTCTTT.

This clone was recorded at least ten times. The chain employs TRBV2 and TRBJ2-7, with 9 bases lining up with TRBD1. Per germline, CDR1 SNHLY and CDR2 FYNNEI. The CDR3 consists of 13 residues. Unmatched junction bases numbered 6, after V lost 5 bases and J lost 7 bases. The CDR3 DNA reads as TGTGCCAGCAGTTCCCTGACAGGGGGAGAGCAGTACTTC. It yields the protein CASSSLTGGEQYF.

In nucleotides, the CDR3 is TGTGCCAGCAGCCCCGTGTCCGGGCTAGCCTCCTACGAGCAGTACTTC. Encoded protein: CASSPVSGLASYEQYF. This chain uses TRBV11-2 with TRBJ2-7, with a weak D call TRBD2 (5 bases). The CDR3 sequence is 16 residues long. Trimming cost V 5 bases and J 0 bases, with 17 bases left between them. In germline, CDR1 is SGHAT, CDR2 FQNNGV.

For the CDR3, the DNA is TGTGCCAGCAGCCCCTGGACAGGGGGGACAGATACGCAGTATTTT. Translation gives CASSPWTGGTDTQYF. This rearrangement joins TRBV28 to TRBJ2-3, with 10 bases lining up with TRBD1. The germline gives CDR1 MDHEN, CDR2 SYDVKM. Trimming removed 6 bases from V and 3 bases from J; junction bases left unmatched: 6. The CDR3 is made up of 15 amino acids.

This chain uses TRBV7-2 with TRBJ2-1; possible D gene TRBD1, 5 bases. This CDR3 comprises 16 residues. Trimming took off 3 bases at V and 10 bases at J, with 22 bases between the two ends. CDR1 is SGHTA and CDR2 is FQGNSA in the germline V gene. DNA of the CDR3: TGTGCCAGCAGCTTCTTAGGGCAGGGTGATTTATGGGAGCAGTTCTTC. It yields the protein CASSFLGQGDLWEQFF.

The chain combines TRBV11-2 with TRBJ1-5, with D hard to call. V was clipped by 0 bases and J by 7 bases, with 7 bases between them. Germline lookup yields CDR1 SGHAT and CDR2 FQNNGV. The CDR3 extends over 13 amino acids. In DNA form, the CDR3 reads TGTGCCAGCAGCTTAGATCCTTCGCAGCCCCAGCATTTT. This encodes CASSLDPSQPQHF.

This chain's CDR3 is CASSQEEGAWGTEAFF. The CDR3 DNA is TGCGCCAGCAGCCAAGAGGAGGGGGCGTGGGGCACTGAAGCTTTCTTT. The chain uses TRBV4-1 and TRBJ1-1; 7 nucleotides agree with TRBD1. With V trimmed by 0 bases and J by 4 bases, 8 bases remained unmatched. The CDR3 is 16 residues long. In germline, CDR1 is MGHRA, CDR2 YSYEKL.

This clone was recorded only once. The CDR3 DNA reads TGTGCCAGTAGGGGGGGGACCGGGGAGCTGTTTTTT. Its translation: CASRGGTGELFF. The rearrangement joins TRBV19 to TRBJ2-2; 7 bases fit TRBD2. The germline CDR1 and CDR2 sequences are LNHDA and SQIVND (reference sequence). Trimming cost V 6 bases and J 5 bases; bases outside gene matches: 0. CDR3 length: 12 amino acids.

This chain connects TRBV15 to TRBJ1-1; no firm D call. Trimming removed 3 bases at V and 6 bases at J, with 26 bases between. This CDR3 comprises 18 residues. The germline CDR1 and CDR2 sequences are LNHNV and YYDKDF (reference sequence). The CDR3 is CATSRKGGVNTPPSEAFF. CDR3 nucleotides: TGTGCCACCAGCAGGAAAGGAGGTGTGAACACCCCTCCATCTGAAGCTTTCTTT.

A single count supports this clone. The V call is TRBV28, the J call TRBJ1-5; a possible D gene is TRBD1 (5 bases). V lost 6 bases, J lost 1 base, and 16 bases lay in between. The CDR3 spans 16 residues. Per the germline V gene, CDR1 is MDHEN and CDR2 is SYDVKM. The CDR3 bases are TGTGCCAGCAGGATAGACGAACAGGCGAGCAATCAGCCCCAGCATTTT. This codes for CASRIDEQASNQPQHF.